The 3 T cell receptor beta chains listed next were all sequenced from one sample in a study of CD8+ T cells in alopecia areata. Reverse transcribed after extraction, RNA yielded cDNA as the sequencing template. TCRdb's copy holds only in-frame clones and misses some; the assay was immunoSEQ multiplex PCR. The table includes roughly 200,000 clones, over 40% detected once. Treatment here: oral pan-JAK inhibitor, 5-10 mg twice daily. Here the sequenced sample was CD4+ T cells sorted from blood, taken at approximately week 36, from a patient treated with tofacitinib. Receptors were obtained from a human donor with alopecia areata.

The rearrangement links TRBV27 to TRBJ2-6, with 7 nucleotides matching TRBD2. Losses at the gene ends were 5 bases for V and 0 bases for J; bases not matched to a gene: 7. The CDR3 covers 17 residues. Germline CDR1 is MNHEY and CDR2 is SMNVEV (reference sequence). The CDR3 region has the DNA TGTGCCAGCAGTCACCGGGGGGAATACTCTGGGGCCAACGTCCTGACTTTC. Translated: CASSHRGEYSGANVLTF.

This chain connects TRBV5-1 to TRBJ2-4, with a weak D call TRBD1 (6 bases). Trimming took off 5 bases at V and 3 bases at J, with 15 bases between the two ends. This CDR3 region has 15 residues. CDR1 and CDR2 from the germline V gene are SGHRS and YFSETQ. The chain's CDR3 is CASSPGDWVKNIQYF. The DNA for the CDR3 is TGCGCCAGCAGTCCAGGGGATTGGGTCAAAAACATTCAGTACTTC.

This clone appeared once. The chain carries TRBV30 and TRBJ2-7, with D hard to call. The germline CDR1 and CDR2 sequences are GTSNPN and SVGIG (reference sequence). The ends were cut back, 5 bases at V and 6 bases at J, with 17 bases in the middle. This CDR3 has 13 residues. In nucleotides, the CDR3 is TGTGCCTGGTCAACCCTTTCCACGCGCGAGCAGTACTTC. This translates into CAWSTLSTREQYF. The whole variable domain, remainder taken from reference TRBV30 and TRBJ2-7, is SQTIHQWPATLVQPVGSPLSLECTVEGTSNPNLYWYRQAAGRGLQLLFYSVGIGQISSEVPQNLSASRPQDRQFILSSKKLLLSDSGFYLCAWSTLSTREQYFGPGTRLTVT.